This TCR beta chain was found in a study of siplizumab effects on memory and regulatory T cells. TCRdb keeps only in-frame clones here, not all; method: immunoSEQ multiplex PCR. The sample has tens of thousands of clones; about 90% are singletons. The CDR3 runs 13 residues. The V gene's germline CDR1 is PRHDT and CDR2 FYEKMQ (reference sequence). Trimming shortened V by 0 bases and J by 1 base, and 3 bases separated the two germline ends. The V and J genes are TRBV13 and TRBJ1-1; D gene uncertain. The source is a human donor in good health. Sequencing was done on a sample of CD8+ T cells sorted from blood. The DNA of the CDR3 is TGTGCCAGCAGCTTAGGCCCGAACACTGAAGCTTTCTTT. Encoded protein: CASSLGPNTEAFF.